What follows are 20 T cell receptor beta chains derived from one specimen sequenced in a study of blood T cell repertoires in COVID-19. TCRdb's copy holds only in-frame clones and misses some; the assay was immunoSEQ multiplex PCR. The sample contains 250,000 to 350,000 clones, around 90% of which appear only once. What was sequenced was PBMCs or T cells enriched from blood (not recorded which). The receptor set was obtained from a woman aged 40-49 years who had recovered from COVID-19.

This chain joins TRBV18 and TRBJ2-3; 7 bases are shared with TRBD1. J gave up 5 bases and V 0 bases, and 5 bases lay outside the gene matches. The CDR3 extends over 15 amino acids. Germline V gene sequence: CDR1 KGHSH, CDR2 LQKENI. The CDR3 sequence: CASSPPTGSGDTQYF. The CDR3 DNA sequence: TGTGCCAGCTCACCACCGACAGGGAGTGGAGATACGCAGTATTTT.

The chain carries TRBV24-1 and TRBJ2-6; no clear D gene. Per the germline V gene, CDR1 is KGHDR and CDR2 is SFDVKD. Trimming pared 7 bases from V and 3 bases from J, leaving 15 bases between. CDR3 length equals 16 residues. CDR3 nucleotide sequence: TGTGCCACCAGCGCAGATCTTGGTGTTGGGGCCAACGTCCTGACTTTC. Its translation is CATSADLGVGANVLTF.

V and J are TRBV28 and TRBJ1-5; 9 bases map to TRBD1. Looked up from germline, CDR1 is MDHEN and CDR2 is SYDVKM. With V trimmed by 10 bases and J by 5 bases, 6 bases remained unmatched. The CDR3 is made up of 13 amino acids. The CDR3 sequence is CATRDRVDQPQHF. CDR3 sequence (DNA): TGTGCCACCCGGGACAGGGTAGATCAGCCCCAGCATTTT.

This clone was seen only a few times. The V gene is TRBV2, the J gene TRBJ2-3; maybe TRBD1 (7 bases). V lost 5 bases, J lost 5 bases, and 17 bases lay in between. The CDR3 length is 15 residues. Germline V CDR1 and CDR2: SNHLY, FYNNEI. The chain's CDR3 is CASSPSTGRIDTQYF. CDR3 in DNA: TGTGCCAGCAGTCCCTCGACAGGGAGGATAGATACGCAGTATTTT.

This clone was found a few times. V usage is TRBV15 and J usage is TRBJ1-3; TRBD1 agrees at 7 bases. This CDR3 spans 14 amino acids. Trimming cost V 1 base and J 6 bases; bases outside gene matches: 3. CDR1 is LNHNV and CDR2 is YYDKDF in the germline V gene (reference sequence). CDR3 in DNA: TGTGCCACCAGCAGAGGGGACAGTCCAAACACCATATATTTT. This translates into CATSRGDSPNTIYF.

This clone was detected a few times. The V and J genes are TRBV7-2 and TRBJ2-5; TRBD1 aligns across 8 bases. Germline V CDR1 and CDR2: SGHTA, FQGNSA. Trimming cost V 4 bases and J 3 bases; bases outside gene matches: 1. The CDR3 totals 13 residues. CDR3: CASSSDREETQYF. The CDR3 DNA follows: TGTGCCAGCAGCTCGGACAGGGAAGAGACCCAGTACTTC. The full variable domain, with the rest looked up from reference TRBV7-2 and TRBJ2-5, is GAGVSQSPSNKVTEKGKDVELRCDPISGHTALYWYRQSLGQGLEFLIYFQGNSAPDKSGLPSDRFSAERTGGSVSTLTIQRTQQEDSAVYLCASSSDREETQYFGPGTRLLVL.

The gene calls are TRBV18 and TRBJ2-7, with 14 bases aligning to TRBD2. Unmatched junction bases numbered 13, after V lost 6 bases and J lost 6 bases. Germline CDR1 reads KGHSH; CDR2 reads LQKENI. The CDR3 is 17 amino acids. CDR3 coding DNA: TGTGCCAGCTCGCGTTCCCCGGGACTAGCGGGAGAGGGCGAGCAGTACTTC. Protein product: CASSRSPGLAGEGEQYF.

The rearrangement links TRBV6-4 to TRBJ1-2, with 10 bases that match TRBD1. This CDR3 has 18 amino acids. In germline, CDR1 is MRHNA, CDR2 SNTAGT. The J segment lost 4 bases and the V segment lost 4 bases, leaving 15 bases of the junction unmatched. In DNA, the CDR3 is TGTGCCAGCAGTGGCCGGGACAGGGGATGCGATATCCGCTATGGCTACACCTTC. Translated: CASSGRDRGCDIRYGYTF.

This chain uses TRBV28 with TRBJ2-7; the match to TRBD2 covers 7 bases. From germline, CDR1 is MDHEN and CDR2 SYDVKM. The CDR3 spans 15 residues. Trimming cost V 7 bases and J 2 bases; bases outside gene matches: 11. In DNA form, the CDR3 reads TGTGCCAGCACCCTTGGGGGGGTGTCGGCCTACGAGCAGTACTTC. Translating it yields CASTLGGVSAYEQYF.

V is TRBV4-3 and J is TRBJ1-5, with D perhaps matching TRBD1 (5 bases). The CDR3 contains 14 residues. V was shortened by 4 bases and J by 2 bases, with 9 bases between the two germline ends. In germline, CDR1 is LGHNA, CDR2 YSLEER. CDR3 nucleotides: TGCGCCAGCAGCCTCTTCAGGGGCAATCAGCCCCAGCATTTT. This codes for CASSLFRGNQPQHF.

The chain uses TRBV30 and TRBJ2-2; possible D gene TRBD2, 6 bases. Germline CDR1 and CDR2: GTSNPN and SVGIG (reference sequence). Trimming stripped 1 base from V and 6 bases from J, with 15 bases between. The CDR3 runs to 15 residues. The CDR3 region has the DNA TGTGCCTGGAGTGAGGGACTCCCTTGGGCCGGGGAGCTGTTTTTT. This codes for CAWSEGLPWAGELFF.

This clone was detected once. The chain combines TRBV18 with TRBJ1-1; unclear D gene. The CDR3 extends over 15 amino acids. Trimming removed 3 bases from V and 4 bases from J, with 15 bases in between. Per germline, CDR1 KGHSH and CDR2 LQKENI. Here the CDR3 DNA reads TGTGCCAGCTCACCTCCTTCAGGATTGGGCACTGAAGCTTTCTTT. Encoded protein: CASSPPSGLGTEAFF. The variable domain in full, with the rest retrieved from reference TRBV18 and TRBJ1-1, is NAGVMQNPRHLVRRRGQEARLRCSPMKGHSHVYWYRQLPEEGLKFMVYLQKENIIDESGMPKERFSAEFPKEGPSILRIQQVVRGDSAAYFCASSPPSGLGTEAFFGQGTRLTVV.

CDR3 DNA sequence: TGTGCCAGCAGCCGCGCCACCTATGGGGCGGACGAGCAGTACTTC. This encodes CASSRATYGADEQYF. The V gene is TRBV3-1 (or the pseudogene TRBV3-2), the J gene TRBJ2-7; weak D call: TRBD1 (5 bases). Germline loops: CDR1 LGHDT, CDR2 YNNKEL (reference sequence). CDR3 length: 15 residues. Trimming stripped 4 bases from V and 5 bases from J, with 18 bases between.

The chain recombines TRBV7-2 with TRBJ2-7; D call uncertain. This CDR3 contains 13 residues. CDR1 is SGHTA and CDR2 is FQGNSA in the germline V gene. The V end lost 1 base, the J end lost 1 base, and 5 bases lay between the germline ends. CDR3 nucleotide sequence: TGTGCCAGCAGCTTAGACAGATCCTACGAGCAGTACTTC. It translates to CASSLDRSYEQYF.

J is TRBJ2-3 and V is TRBV4-1, with D possibly matching TRBD2 (6 bases). The CDR3 covers 14 residues. CDR1 and CDR2 (germline): MGHRA, YSYEKL. V was cut by 2 bases and J by 6 bases, with 12 bases left in between. CDR3 bases: TGCGCCAGCAGCCAACAGGAGGAGGGGGATACGCAGTATTTT. It codes for CASSQQEEGDTQYF.

V is TRBV30 and J is TRBJ2-2, with 10 bases fitting TRBD1. Germline V lookup: CDR1 GTSNPN, CDR2 SVGIG (reference sequence). The CDR3 contains 15 residues. V trimming: 2 bases; J trimming: 4 bases; junction bases outside the gene matches: 4. CDR3 sequence (DNA): TGTGCCTGGAGTCGGGACAGGGGTAGCACCGGGGAGCTGTTTTTT. Its translation: CAWSRDRGSTGELFF.

The chain uses TRBV11-2 and TRBJ2-7, with D tentatively TRBD2 (7 bases). V lost 0 bases and J lost 2, with 17 bases in between. In germline, CDR1 is SGHAT, CDR2 FQNNGV. The CDR3 consists of 17 residues. The CDR3 region has the DNA TGTGCCAGCAGCTTAGATCCTAGATGGGAGGGGGCCTACGAGCAGTACTTC. Translation: CASSLDPRWEGAYEQYF.

J is TRBJ1-5 and V is TRBV28, with D possibly TRBD1 on 5 matching bases. CDR1 MDHEN and CDR2 SYDVKM come from the germline V gene. The germline V and J ends were trimmed by 7 bases and 7 bases, with 17 bases remaining between them. This CDR3 has 14 amino acids. DNA for the CDR3: TGTGCCAGCACCCTGGGGCCAGTCGACCAGCCCCAGCATTTT. It is translated as CASTLGPVDQPQHF. The variable domain in full, with the rest retrieved from reference TRBV28 and TRBJ1-5, is DVKVTQSSRYLVKRTGEKVFLECVQDMDHENMFWYRQDPGLGLRLIYFSYDVKMKEKGDIPEGYSVSREKKERFSLILESASTNQTSMYLCASTLGPVDQPQHFGDGTRLSIL.

The rearrangement joins TRBV5-4 to TRBJ2-5, with 7 positions matching TRBD2. Germline V gene data show CDR1 as SGHNT and CDR2 as YYREEE (reference sequence). Germline trimming cut 0 bases from V and 5 bases from J; bases unmatched to any gene: 7. The CDR3 sequence is 15 residues long. CDR3 in DNA: TGTGCCAGCAGCTTGGATTGGGAGGGCGGTGAGACCCAGTACTTC. As protein: CASSLDWEGGETQYF.

The rearrangement uses TRBV2 and TRBJ2-1; 10 nucleotides agree with TRBD1. Trimming at V came to 7 bases and at J to 8 bases, leaving 5 bases not matched to a gene. The CDR3 sequence is 13 residues long. Germline V gives CDR1 SNHLY, CDR2 FYNNEI. The CDR3 coding sequence is TGTGCCAGCACTGGGACAGGGGTACATGAGCAGTTCTTC. Its protein product is CASTGTGVHEQFF. The full variable domain, rest sourced from reference TRBV2 and TRBJ2-1, is EPEVTQTPSHQVTQMGQEVILRCVPISNHLYFYWYRQILGQKVEFLVSFYNNEISEKSEIFDDQFSVERPDGSNFTLKIRSTKLEDSAMYFCASTGTGVHEQFFGPGTRLTVL.